This T cell receptor beta chain was captured in a study of T cell responses to AZD1222 COVID-19 vaccine. Overall study findings and caveats: Dominant CD4 TCR responses targeted spike regions 160-218 and 743-854. Repertoires in all cases were sampled only once the peak T cell response had passed. Recipients of AZD1222 seropositive at baseline numbered only five or six. Among the donors, most were white British and more were female, and clonal diversity was possibly underestimated.

With regard to this clone: Its matching antigen is unknown.

The repertoire was sequenced with immunoSEQ multiplex PCR; TCRdb's copy has only in-frame clones and lacks some. Here the sample spans around 110,000 clones, 87% being singletons. The CDR3 is 14 amino acids. CDR1 is LNHDA and CDR2 is SQIVND in the germline V gene (reference sequence). V was clipped by 3 bases and J by 3 bases, with 12 bases between them. The clonotype was recovered from an adult in good health. The specimen was peripheral blood, collected on day 0 of AZD1222 vaccination. This chain joins TRBV19 and TRBJ2-7; D possibly uses TRBD1 or TRBD2 (5 bases each). The CDR3 nucleotides are TGTGCCAGTAGTATTTGGGGCGGGCACTACGAGCAGTACTTC. Translating gives CASSIWGGHYEQYF.